A single sample is the source of the 8 T cell receptor beta chains below, sequenced in a study of blood T cell repertoires in COVID-19. This table comes from immunoSEQ multiplex PCR, and its TCRdb copy is limited to in-frame clones, with some not included. The sample holds 110,000 to 150,000 clones, roughly 84% seen once. Source material: peripheral blood. The receptors come from a human donor in a cohort sampled during active COVID-19.

The chain uses TRBV5-1 and TRBJ1-1, with D maybe TRBD1 (5 bases). The V and J ends lost 4 bases and 2 bases respectively, with 15 bases between them. CDR3 length: 15 amino acids. In germline, CDR1 is SGHRS, CDR2 YFSETQ. The CDR3 here is CASSPRVPTNTEAFF. CDR3 coding DNA: TGCGCCAGCAGCCCCAGGGTTCCCACTAACACTGAAGCTTTCTTT.

This sequence joins TRBV6-4 and TRBJ1-5; 12 positions agree with TRBD1. Per the germline V gene, CDR1 is MRHNA and CDR2 is SNTAGT. J was trimmed by 4 bases and V by 5 bases; bases with no gene match: 9. The CDR3 totals 17 residues. This chain's CDR3 is CASSSRDRGLSNQPQHF. DNA for the CDR3: TGTGCCAGCAGTAGCCGGGACAGGGGGCTCAGTAATCAGCCCCAGCATTTT.

The V gene is TRBV3-1 (or the pseudogene TRBV3-2), the J gene TRBJ2-7, with 10 bases fitting TRBD2. J gave up 2 bases and V 1 base, and 5 bases lay outside the gene matches. CDR1 is LGHDT and CDR2 is YNNKEL in the germline V gene (reference sequence). The CDR3 runs to 16 residues. The CDR3 here is CASSQGASGGAYEQYF. CDR3 bases: TGTGCCAGCAGCCAAGGGGCTAGCGGGGGAGCCTACGAGCAGTACTTC.

This chain joins TRBV7-3 and TRBJ1-2; 8 nucleotides align to TRBD1. V trimming: 3 bases; J trimming: 7 bases; junction bases outside the gene matches: 4. The CDR3 is made up of 13 amino acids. Germline lookup yields CDR1 SGHTA and CDR2 FQGTGA. DNA of the CDR3: TGTGCCAGCAGCTTTGACAGGGGAGGTGGCTACACCTTC. Translation: CASSFDRGGGYTF.

The chain carries TRBV15 and TRBJ1-2; D gene uncertain. The CDR3 has 16 amino acids. From germline, CDR1 is LNHNV and CDR2 YYDKDF (reference sequence). Trimming cost V 0 bases and J 1 base, with 12 bases left between them. The CDR3 sequence: CATSRDLGSVNYGYTF. The CDR3 bases are TGTGCCACCAGCAGAGATTTAGGGAGTGTTAACTATGGCTACACCTTC.

V usage is TRBV9 and J usage is TRBJ2-3; TRBD2 agrees at 8 bases. The germline V gene encodes CDR1 SGDLS and CDR2 YYNGEE. The CDR3 is 18 amino acids. The junction had 12 bases not matched to a gene; V was cut back by 1 base and J by 2 bases. The CDR3 protein is CASSVTIGAGEHTDTQYF. The CDR3 DNA reads as TGTGCCAGCAGCGTAACCATCGGAGCGGGGGAGCACACAGATACGCAGTATTTT.

V and J are TRBV11-1 and TRBJ2-5; D perhaps matches TRBD1 (6 bases). The ends were cut back, 2 bases at V and 5 bases at J, with 12 bases in the middle. CDR3 size: 14 residues. Germline lookup yields CDR1 SGHAT and CDR2 FQDESV (reference sequence). The CDR3 is CASSLYTGKETQYF. CDR3 DNA: TGTGCCAGCAGCTTATATACAGGGAAGGAGACCCAGTACTTC.

The V call is TRBV5-1, the J call TRBJ1-1; 7 bases map to TRBD1. Germline CDR1 and CDR2: SGHRS and YFSETQ. Trimming cost V 5 bases and J 3 bases; bases outside gene matches: 13. This CDR3 comprises 16 residues. The CDR3 DNA is TGCGCCAGCAGAGGGGGCAGAGGAGTTGGGGACACTGAAGCTTTCTTT. Its translation is CASRGGRGVGDTEAFF.